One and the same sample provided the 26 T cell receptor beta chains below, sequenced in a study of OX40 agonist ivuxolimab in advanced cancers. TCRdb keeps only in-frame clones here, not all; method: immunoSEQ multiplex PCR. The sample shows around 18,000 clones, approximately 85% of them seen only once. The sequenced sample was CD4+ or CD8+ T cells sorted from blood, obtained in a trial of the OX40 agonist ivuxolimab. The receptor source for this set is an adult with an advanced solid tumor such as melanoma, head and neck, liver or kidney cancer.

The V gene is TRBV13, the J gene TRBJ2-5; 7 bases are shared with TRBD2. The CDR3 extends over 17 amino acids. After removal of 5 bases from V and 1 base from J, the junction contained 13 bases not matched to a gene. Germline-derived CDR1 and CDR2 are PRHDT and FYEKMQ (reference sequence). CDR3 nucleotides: TGTGCCAGCAGCCCACCTCCCGGCGGGAGAACCCAAGAGACCCAGTACTTC. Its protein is CASSPPPGGRTQETQYF.

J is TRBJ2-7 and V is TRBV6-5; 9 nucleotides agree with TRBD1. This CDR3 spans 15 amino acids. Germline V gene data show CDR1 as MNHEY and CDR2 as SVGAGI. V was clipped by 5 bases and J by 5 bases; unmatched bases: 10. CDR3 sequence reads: CASSPSGQGFNEQYF. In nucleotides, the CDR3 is TGTGCCAGCAGTCCCTCGGGACAGGGTTTCAACGAGCAGTACTTC.

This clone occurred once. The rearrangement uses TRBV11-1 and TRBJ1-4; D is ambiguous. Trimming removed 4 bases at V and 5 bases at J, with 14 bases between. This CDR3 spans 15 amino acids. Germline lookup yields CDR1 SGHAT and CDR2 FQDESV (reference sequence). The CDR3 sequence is CASSSRQGLNEKLFF. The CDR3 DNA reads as TGTGCCAGCAGCTCTCGACAAGGACTAAATGAAAAACTGTTTTTT. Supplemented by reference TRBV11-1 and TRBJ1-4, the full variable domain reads EAEVAQSPRYKITEKSQAVAFWCDPISGHATLYWYRQILGQGPELLVQFQDESVVDDSQLPKDRFSAERLKGVDSTLKIQPAELGDSAMYLCASSSRQGLNEKLFFGSGTQLSVL.

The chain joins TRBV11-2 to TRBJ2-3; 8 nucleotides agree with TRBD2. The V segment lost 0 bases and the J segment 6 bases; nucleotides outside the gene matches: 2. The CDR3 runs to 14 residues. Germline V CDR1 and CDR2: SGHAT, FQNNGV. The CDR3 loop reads CASSLESGGDTQYF. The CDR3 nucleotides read TGTGCCAGCAGCTTAGAGTCGGGGGGGGATACGCAGTATTTT.

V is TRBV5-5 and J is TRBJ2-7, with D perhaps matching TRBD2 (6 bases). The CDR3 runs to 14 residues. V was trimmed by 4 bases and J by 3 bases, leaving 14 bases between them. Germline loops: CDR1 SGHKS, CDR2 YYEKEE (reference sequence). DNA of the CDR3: TGTGCCAGCAGCCGCGGGGACGCCGGCTACGAGCAGTACTTC. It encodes CASSRGDAGYEQYF.

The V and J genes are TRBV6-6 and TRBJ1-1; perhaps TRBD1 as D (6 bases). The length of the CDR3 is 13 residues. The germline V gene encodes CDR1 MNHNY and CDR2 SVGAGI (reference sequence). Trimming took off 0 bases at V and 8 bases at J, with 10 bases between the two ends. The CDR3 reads CASSYSGGDEAFF. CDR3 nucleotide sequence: TGTGCCAGCAGTTACTCAGGGGGTGACGAAGCTTTCTTT.

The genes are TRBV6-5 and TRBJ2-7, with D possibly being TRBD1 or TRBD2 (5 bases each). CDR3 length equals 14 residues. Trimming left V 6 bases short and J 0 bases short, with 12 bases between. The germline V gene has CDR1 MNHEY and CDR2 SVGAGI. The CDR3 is CASSLRDGSYEQYF. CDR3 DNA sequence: TGTGCCAGCAGCCTTCGGGACGGCTCCTACGAGCAGTACTTC.

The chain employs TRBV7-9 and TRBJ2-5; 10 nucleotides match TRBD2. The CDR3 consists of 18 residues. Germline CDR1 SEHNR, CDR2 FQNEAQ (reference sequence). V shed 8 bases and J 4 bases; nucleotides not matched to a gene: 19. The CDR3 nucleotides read TGTGCCAGCCATTCTGGGGCTAGCGGGAGAGCCGCAAGAGAGACCCAGTACTTC. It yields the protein CASHSGASGRAARETQYF.

The CDR3 DNA is TGTGCCAGCAGTTTACTAGCGGGAGGCGATACGCAGTATTTT. Protein product: CASSLLAGGDTQYF. The genes are TRBV28 and TRBJ2-3, with TRBD2 identical over 11 bases. The ends lost 2 bases at V and 6 bases at J; junction bases unmatched: 1. The CDR3 covers 14 residues. Germline loops: CDR1 MDHEN, CDR2 SYDVKM.

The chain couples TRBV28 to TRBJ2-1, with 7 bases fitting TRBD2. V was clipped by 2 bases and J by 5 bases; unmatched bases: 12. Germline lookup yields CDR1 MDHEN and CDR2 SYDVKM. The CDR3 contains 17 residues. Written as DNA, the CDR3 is TGTGCCAGCAGTTTAGGGGGGGAGGCCGGTCCACACAATGAGCAGTTCTTC. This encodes CASSLGGEAGPHNEQFF.

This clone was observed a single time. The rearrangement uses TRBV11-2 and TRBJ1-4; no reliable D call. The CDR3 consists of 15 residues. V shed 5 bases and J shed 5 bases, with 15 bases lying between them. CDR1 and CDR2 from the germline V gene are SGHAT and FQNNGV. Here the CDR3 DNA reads TGTGCCAGCAGCCCCGGCGCGGTATTAAATGAAAAACTGTTTTTT. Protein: CASSPGAVLNEKLFF.

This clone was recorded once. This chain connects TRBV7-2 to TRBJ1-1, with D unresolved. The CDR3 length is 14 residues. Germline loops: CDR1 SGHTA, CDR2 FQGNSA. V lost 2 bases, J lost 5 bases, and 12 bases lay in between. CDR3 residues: CASSLWEVGTEAFF. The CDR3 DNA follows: TGTGCCAGCAGCTTATGGGAGGTTGGGACTGAAGCTTTCTTT.

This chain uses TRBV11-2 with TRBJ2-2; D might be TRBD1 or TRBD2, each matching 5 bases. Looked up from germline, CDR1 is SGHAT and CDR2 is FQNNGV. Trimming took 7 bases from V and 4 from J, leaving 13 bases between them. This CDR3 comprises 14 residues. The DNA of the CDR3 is TGTGCCAGCAAGCCGGCCGGGGCCACCGGGGAGCTGTTTTTT. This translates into CASKPAGATGELFF.

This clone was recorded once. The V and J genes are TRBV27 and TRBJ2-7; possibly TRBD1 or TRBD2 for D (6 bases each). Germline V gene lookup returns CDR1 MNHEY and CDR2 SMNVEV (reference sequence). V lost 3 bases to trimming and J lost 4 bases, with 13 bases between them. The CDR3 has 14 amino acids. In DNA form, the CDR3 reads TGTGCCAGCAGTTTTACGGGGGCGAGGTACGAGCAGTACTTC. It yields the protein CASSFTGARYEQYF.

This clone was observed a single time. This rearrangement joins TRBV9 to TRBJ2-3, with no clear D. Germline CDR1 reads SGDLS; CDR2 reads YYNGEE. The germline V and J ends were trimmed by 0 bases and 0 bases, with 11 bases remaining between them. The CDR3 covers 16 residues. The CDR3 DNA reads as TGTGCCAGCAGCGTAGGCGGCGGCTTTAGCACAGATACGCAGTATTTT. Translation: CASSVGGGFSTDTQYF.

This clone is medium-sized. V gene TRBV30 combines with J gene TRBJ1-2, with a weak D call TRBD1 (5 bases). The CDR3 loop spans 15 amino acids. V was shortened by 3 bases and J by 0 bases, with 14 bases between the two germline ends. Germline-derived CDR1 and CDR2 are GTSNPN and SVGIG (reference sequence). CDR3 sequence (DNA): TGTGCCTGGAGCGTCAGACAGTTTACTAACTATGGCTACACCTTC. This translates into CAWSVRQFTNYGYTF. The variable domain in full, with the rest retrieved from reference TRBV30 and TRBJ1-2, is SQTIHQWPATLVQPVGSPLSLECTVEGTSNPNLYWYRQAAGRGLQLLFYSVGIGQISSEVPQNLSASRPQDRQFILSSKKLLLSDSGFYLCAWSVRQFTNYGYTFGSGTRLTVV.

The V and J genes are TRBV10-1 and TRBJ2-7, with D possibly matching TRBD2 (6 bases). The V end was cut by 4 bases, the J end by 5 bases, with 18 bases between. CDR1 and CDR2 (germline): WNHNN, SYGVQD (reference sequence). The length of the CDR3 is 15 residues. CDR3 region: CASSAGPLGGDEQYF. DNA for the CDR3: TGCGCCAGCAGTGCTGGGCCCCTGGGAGGCGACGAGCAGTACTTC.

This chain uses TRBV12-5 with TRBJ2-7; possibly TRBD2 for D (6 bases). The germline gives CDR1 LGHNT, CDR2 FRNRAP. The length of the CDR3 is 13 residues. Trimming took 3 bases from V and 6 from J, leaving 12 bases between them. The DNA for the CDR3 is TGTGCTAGTGGTTTTCGGGGTAGCGGCGAGCAGTACTTC. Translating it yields CASGFRGSGEQYF.

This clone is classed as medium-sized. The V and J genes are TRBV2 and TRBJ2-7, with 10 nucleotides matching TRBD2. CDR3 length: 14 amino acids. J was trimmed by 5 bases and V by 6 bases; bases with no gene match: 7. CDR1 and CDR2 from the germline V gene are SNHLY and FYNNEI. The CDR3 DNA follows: TGTGCCAGCAGATCCGGGACTAGCGACCACGAGCAGTACTTC. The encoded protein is CASRSGTSDHEQYF.

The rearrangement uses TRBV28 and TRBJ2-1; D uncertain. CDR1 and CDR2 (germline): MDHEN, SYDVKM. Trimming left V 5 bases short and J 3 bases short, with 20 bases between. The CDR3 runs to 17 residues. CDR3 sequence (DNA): TGTGCCAGCAGTACCCCACTACGTCTGGGGATCTACAATGAGCAGTTCTTC. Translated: CASSTPLRLGIYNEQFF. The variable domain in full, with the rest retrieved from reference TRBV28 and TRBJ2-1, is DVKVTQSSRYLVKRTGEKVFLECVQDMDHENMFWYRQDPGLGLRLIYFSYDVKMKEKGDIPEGYSVSREKKERFSLILESASTNQTSMYLCASSTPLRLGIYNEQFFGPGTRLTVL.

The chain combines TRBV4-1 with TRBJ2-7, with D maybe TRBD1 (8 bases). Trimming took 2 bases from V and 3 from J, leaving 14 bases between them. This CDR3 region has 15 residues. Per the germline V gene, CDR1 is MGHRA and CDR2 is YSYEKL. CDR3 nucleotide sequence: TGCGCCAGCAGCCAACTACAGGGGGGGGACTACGAGCAGTACTTC. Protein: CASSQLQGGDYEQYF.

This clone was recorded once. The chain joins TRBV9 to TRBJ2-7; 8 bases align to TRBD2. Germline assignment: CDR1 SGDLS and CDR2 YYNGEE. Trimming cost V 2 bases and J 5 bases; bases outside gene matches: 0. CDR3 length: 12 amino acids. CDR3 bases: TGTGCCAGCAGCGTTAGCGGGAACGAGCAGTACTTC. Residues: CASSVSGNEQYF.

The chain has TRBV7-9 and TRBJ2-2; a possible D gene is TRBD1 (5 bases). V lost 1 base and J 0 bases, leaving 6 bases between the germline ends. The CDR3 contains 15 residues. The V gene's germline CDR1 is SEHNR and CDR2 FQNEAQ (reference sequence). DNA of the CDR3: TGTGCCAGCAGCTTAGGACAGCCGAACACCGGGGAGCTGTTTTTT. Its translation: CASSLGQPNTGELFF.

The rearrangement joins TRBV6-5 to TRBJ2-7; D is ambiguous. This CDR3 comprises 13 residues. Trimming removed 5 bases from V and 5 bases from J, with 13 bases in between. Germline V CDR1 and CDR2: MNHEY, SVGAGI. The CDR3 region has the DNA TGTGCCAGCAGTCCCCTCGCCCAGAACGAGCAGTACTTC. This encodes CASSPLAQNEQYF.

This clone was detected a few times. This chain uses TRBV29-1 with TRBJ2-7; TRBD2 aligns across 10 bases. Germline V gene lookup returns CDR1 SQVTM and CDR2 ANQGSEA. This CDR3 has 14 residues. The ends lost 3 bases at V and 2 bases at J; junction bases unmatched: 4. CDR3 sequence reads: CSVEGLAGAYEQYF. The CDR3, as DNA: TGCAGCGTTGAGGGTCTAGCGGGAGCCTACGAGCAGTACTTC.

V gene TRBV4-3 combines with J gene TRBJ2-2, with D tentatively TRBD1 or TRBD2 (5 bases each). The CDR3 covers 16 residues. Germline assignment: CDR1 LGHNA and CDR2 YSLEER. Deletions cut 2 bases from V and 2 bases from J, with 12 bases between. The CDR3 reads CASSQYQGDNTGELFF. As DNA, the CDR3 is TGCGCCAGCAGCCAATACCAAGGGGACAACACCGGGGAGCTGTTTTTT.